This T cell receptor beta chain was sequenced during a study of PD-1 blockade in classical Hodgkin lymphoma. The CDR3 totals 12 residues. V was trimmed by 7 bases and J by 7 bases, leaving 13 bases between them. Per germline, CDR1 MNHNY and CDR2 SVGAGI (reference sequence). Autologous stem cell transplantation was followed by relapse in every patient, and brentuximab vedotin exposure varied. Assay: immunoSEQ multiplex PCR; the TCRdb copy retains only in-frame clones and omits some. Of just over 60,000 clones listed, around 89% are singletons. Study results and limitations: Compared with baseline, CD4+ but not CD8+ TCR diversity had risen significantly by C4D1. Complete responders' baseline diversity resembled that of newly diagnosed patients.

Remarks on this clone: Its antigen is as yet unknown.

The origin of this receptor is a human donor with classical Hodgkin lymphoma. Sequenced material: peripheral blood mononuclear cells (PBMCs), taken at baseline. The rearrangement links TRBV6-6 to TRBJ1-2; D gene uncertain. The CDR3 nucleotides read TGTGCCAGCACTCGGGTCGGGGTTGGCTACACCTTC. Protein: CASTRVGVGYTF.